This T cell receptor beta chain is from a study of cytomegalovirus exposure and HLA in healthy donors. Across the study: One earlier analysis, a look at about 179 million T cells, found more than 100 million unique TCR beta sequences.

The study ran its PCR with 60 Vbeta and 13 Jbeta primers. The assay was immunoSEQ multiplex PCR, and TCRdb's table has in-frame clones only and misses some. Seen here are approximately 110,000 clones, over 65% observed once, and the top ten hold just under 2%. V lost 5 bases to trimming and J lost 3 bases; unmatched junction nucleotides: 6. Germline CDR1 is PRHDT and CDR2 is FYEKMQ (reference sequence). This CDR3 has 14 amino acids. The sequence was obtained from a man in his fifties in good health and CMV-seronegative. The J gene is TRBJ1-2, the V gene TRBV13; 7 bases are a match to TRBD1. The source material was PBMCs. The CDR3 loop is CASSKAGTDYGYTF. DNA for the CDR3: TGTGCCAGCAGCAAGGCCGGGACAGACTATGGCTACACCTTC.